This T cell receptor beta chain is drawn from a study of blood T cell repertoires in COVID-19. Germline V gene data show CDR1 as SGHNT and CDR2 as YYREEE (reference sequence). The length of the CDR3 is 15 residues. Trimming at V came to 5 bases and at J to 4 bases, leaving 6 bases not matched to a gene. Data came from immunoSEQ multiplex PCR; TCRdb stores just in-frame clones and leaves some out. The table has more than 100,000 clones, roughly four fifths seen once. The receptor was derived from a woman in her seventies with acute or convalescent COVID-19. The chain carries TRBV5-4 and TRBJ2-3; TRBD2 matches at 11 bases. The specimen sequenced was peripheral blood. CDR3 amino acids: CASSLAGGRSDTQYF. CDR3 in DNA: TGTGCCAGCAGTTTAGCGGGGGGGCGTTCAGATACGCAGTATTTT.